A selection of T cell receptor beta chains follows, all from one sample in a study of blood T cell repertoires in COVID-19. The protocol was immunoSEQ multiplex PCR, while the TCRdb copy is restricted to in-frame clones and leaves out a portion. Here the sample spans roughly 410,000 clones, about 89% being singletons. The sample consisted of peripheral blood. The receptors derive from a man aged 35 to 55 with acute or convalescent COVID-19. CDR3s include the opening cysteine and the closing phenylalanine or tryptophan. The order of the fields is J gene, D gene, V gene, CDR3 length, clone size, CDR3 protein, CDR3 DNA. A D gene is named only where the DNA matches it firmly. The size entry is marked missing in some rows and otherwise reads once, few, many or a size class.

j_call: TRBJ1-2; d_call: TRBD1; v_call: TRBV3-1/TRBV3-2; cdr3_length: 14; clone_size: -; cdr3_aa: CASSQVDRESGYTF; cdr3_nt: TGTGCCAGCAGCCAAGTTGACAGGGAAAGTGGCTACACCTTC
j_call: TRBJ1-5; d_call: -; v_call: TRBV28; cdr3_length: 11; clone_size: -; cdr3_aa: CASSINGNQHF; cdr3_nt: TGTGCCAGCAGTATTAACGGGAATCAGCATTTT
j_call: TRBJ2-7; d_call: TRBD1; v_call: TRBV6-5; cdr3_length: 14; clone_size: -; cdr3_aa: CASSRGQGIFEQYF; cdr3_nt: TGTGCCAGCAGTAGGGGACAGGGAATCTTTGAGCAGTACTTC
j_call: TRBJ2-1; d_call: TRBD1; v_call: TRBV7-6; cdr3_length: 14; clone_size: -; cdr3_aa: CATADGTAFNEQFF; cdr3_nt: TGTGCCACAGCAGACGGGACAGCGTTCAATGAGCAGTTCTTC
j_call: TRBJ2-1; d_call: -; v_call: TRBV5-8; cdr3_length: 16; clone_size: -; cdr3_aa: CASSLVRVALYNEQFF; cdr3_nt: TGTGCCAGCAGCTTGGTCCGGGTAGCCCTATACAATGAGCAGTTCTTC
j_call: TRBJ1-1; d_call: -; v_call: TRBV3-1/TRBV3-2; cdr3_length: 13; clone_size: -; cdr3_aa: CASSLGRGTEAFF; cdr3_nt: TGTGCCAGCAGCCTCGGACGGGGCACTGAAGCTTTCTTT
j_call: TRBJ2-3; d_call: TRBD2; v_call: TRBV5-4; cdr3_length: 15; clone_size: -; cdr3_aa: CAQGGSGRAGDTQYF; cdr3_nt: TGTGCCCAGGGGGGTAGCGGGAGGGCCGGAGATACGCAGTATTTT
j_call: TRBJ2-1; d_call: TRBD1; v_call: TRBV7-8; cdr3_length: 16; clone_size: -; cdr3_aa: CASSFAGTDLGNEQFF; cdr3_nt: TGTGCCAGCAGCTTTGCCGGGACAGACCTTGGCAATGAGCAGTTCTTC
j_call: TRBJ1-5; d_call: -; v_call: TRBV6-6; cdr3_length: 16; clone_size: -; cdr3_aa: CASSYSLIQGSQPQHF; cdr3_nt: TGTGCCAGCAGTTACTCACTTATACAAGGTAGCCAGCCCCAGCATTTT
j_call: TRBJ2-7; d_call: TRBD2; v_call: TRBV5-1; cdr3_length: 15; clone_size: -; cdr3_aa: CASSLGTSSIYEQYF; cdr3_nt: TGCGCCAGCAGCTTGGGGACTAGCAGTATCTACGAGCAGTACTTC
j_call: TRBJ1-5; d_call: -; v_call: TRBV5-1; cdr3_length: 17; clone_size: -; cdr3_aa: CASTSKGQLYSNQSQHF; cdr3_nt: TGCGCCAGCACTAGCAAAGGACAGCTTTATAGCAATCAGTCCCAGCATTTT
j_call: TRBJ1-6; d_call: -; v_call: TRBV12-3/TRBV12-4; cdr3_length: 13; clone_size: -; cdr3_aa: CASSVSTNSPLHF; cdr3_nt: TGTGCCAGCAGTGTCTCTACCAATTCACCCCTCCACTTT
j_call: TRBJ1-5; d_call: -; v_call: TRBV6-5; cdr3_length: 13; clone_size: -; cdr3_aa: CASSRQGLEPQHF; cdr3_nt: TGTGCCAGCAGTAGGCAGGGTTTGGAGCCCCAGCATTTT
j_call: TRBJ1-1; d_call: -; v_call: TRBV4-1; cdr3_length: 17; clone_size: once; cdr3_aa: CASSQDAGVAGNTEAFF; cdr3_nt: TGCGCCAGCAGCCAAGATGCCGGGGTAGCGGGGAACACTGAAGCTTTCTTT
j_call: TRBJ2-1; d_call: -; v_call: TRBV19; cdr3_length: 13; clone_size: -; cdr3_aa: CASSSGTYNEQFF; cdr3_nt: TGTGCCAGTAGTAGCGGGACCTACAATGAGCAGTTCTTC
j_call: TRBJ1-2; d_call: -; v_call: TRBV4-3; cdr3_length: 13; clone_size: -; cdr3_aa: CASSRGGVGGYTF; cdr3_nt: TGCGCCAGCAGCCGTGGGGGCGTCGGGGGCTACACCTTC
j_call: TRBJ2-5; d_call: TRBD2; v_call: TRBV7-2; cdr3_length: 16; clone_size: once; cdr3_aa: CASSPVGGGGAETQYF; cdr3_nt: TGTGCCAGCAGCCCTGTTGGAGGCGGGGGGGCGGAGACCCAGTACTTC